These 31 T cell receptor beta chains share one sample of origin, sequenced in a study of shared clonotypes between healthy human individuals. Assay used: immunoSEQ multiplex PCR; TCRdb lists only in-frame clones, some missing. Altogether roughly 2.4 million clones are present, approximately 96% being singletons, with the ten largest covering 0.13%. The sequenced material came from naive CD4+ T cells sorted from blood. Subset denoted: CD45RA+ positively selected. These TCRs come from a young man in good health.

The chain carries TRBV18 and TRBJ1-5; D call uncertain. This CDR3 has 13 amino acids. V was shortened by 3 bases and J by 7 bases, with 10 bases between the two germline ends. CDR1 is KGHSH, CDR2 LQKENI, per germline. CDR3 DNA: TGTGCCAGCTCACCCAGCGTAGAACAGCCCCAGCATTTT. This codes for CASSPSVEQPQHF.

The chain joins TRBV19 to TRBJ1-1; 8 bases line up with TRBD1. The CDR3 runs 13 residues. V lost 6 bases and J lost 6; bases outside the gene matches: 6. Germline V gene lookup returns CDR1 LNHDA and CDR2 SQIVND (reference sequence). As DNA, the CDR3 is TGTGCCAGTAGGGGGTTGGACAGGGCTGAAGCTTTCTTT. This codes for CASRGLDRAEAFF.

The chain employs TRBV30 and TRBJ2-7, with D perhaps matching TRBD1 or TRBD2 (5 bases each). Trimming took 2 bases from V and 3 from J, leaving 14 bases between them. The CDR3 length is 14 residues. Germline CDR1 GTSNPN, CDR2 SVGIG (reference sequence). For the CDR3, the DNA is TGTGCCTGGAGTCCCGGGGCGAAAAACTACGAGCAGTACTTC. The encoded protein is CAWSPGAKNYEQYF.

Turning to this clone: This same CDR3 is encoded by further DNA sequences in the sample. V and J are TRBV19 and TRBJ1-6, with D unresolved. V dropped 8 bases and J dropped 0 bases, with 11 bases sitting between them. Looked up from germline, CDR1 is LNHDA and CDR2 is SQIVND (reference sequence). This CDR3 spans 15 amino acids. CDR3: CASRDRSSYNSPLHF. CDR3 nucleotide sequence: TGTGCCAGTCGCGATAGGAGCTCCTATAATTCACCCCTCCACTTT. Using reference TRBV19 and TRBJ1-6 for the parts outside the CDR3, the full variable domain is DGGITQSPKYLFRKEGQNVTLSCEQNLNHDAMYWYRQDPGQGLRLIYYSQIVNDFQKGDIAEGYSVSREKKESFPLTVTSAQKNPTAFYLCASRDRSSYNSPLHFGNGTRLTVT.

Points on this clone: The sample carries other DNA sequences with the same CDR3. This chain joins TRBV7-9 and TRBJ2-5; D gene ambiguous. Per germline, CDR1 SEHNR and CDR2 FQNEAQ (reference sequence). V was pared by 3 bases and J by 2 bases, with 10 bases between. This CDR3 is built from 14 residues. The CDR3 DNA reads TGTGCCAGCAGCTTCCGGACGGATCAAGAGACCCAGTACTTC. Its translation is CASSFRTDQETQYF.

The chain has TRBV5-5 and TRBJ2-7, with TRBD2 identical over 7 bases. The CDR3 runs to 16 residues. The germline V gene encodes CDR1 SGHKS and CDR2 YYEKEE (reference sequence). V lost 2 bases and J lost 3; bases outside the gene matches: 11. The CDR3 bases are TGTGCCAGCAGCTTAGTACGCGGGGGTAATATCTACGAGCAGTACTTC. It encodes CASSLVRGGNIYEQYF.

This chain uses TRBV5-4 with TRBJ2-3; 7 nucleotides agree with TRBD1. V shed 5 bases, J shed 1 base, and the junction held 4 bases outside the gene matches. Germline CDR1 is SGHNT and CDR2 is YYREEE (reference sequence). The CDR3 is made up of 14 amino acids. The CDR3 loop reads CASRSGGGTDTQYF. Written as DNA, the CDR3 is TGTGCCAGCAGGTCAGGGGGAGGCACAGATACGCAGTATTTT.

This chain links TRBV10-3 with TRBJ1-6; perhaps TRBD1 as D (6 bases). The germline V gene has CDR1 ENHRY and CDR2 SYGVKD. The CDR3 length is 14 residues. V dropped 5 bases and J dropped 8 bases, with 13 bases sitting between them. The CDR3 protein is CAISTQGGDSPLHF. As DNA, the CDR3 is TGTGCCATCAGTACACAGGGTGGGGATTCACCCCTCCACTTT.

The chain uses TRBV6-1 and TRBJ2-1, with TRBD1 matching 8 bases. The V segment lost 10 bases and the J segment 0 bases; nucleotides outside the gene matches: 5. The CDR3 covers 14 residues. Germline V gene data show CDR1 as MNHNS and CDR2 as SASEGT. The CDR3 protein is CAIDDRGSYNEQFF. In DNA form, the CDR3 reads TGTGCCATAGATGACAGGGGCTCCTACAATGAGCAGTTCTTC.

The genes are TRBV4-1 and TRBJ2-7; D may be TRBD2 (5 bases). This CDR3 has 14 residues. Trimming removed 0 bases at V and 2 bases at J, with 8 bases between. The germline CDR1 and CDR2 sequences are MGHRA and YSYEKL. The CDR3 region has the DNA TGCGCCAGCAGCCAAGATCCGGGGACCTACGAGCAGTACTTC. This sequence encodes CASSQDPGTYEQYF.

The chain combines TRBV19 with TRBJ1-6, with 9 bases lining up with TRBD1. Germline V gene lookup returns CDR1 LNHDA and CDR2 SQIVND (reference sequence). The CDR3 length is 16 residues. J gave up 6 bases and V 7 bases, and 10 bases lay outside the gene matches. CDR3 sequence reads: CASTVGDRVSNSPLHF. The CDR3, as DNA: TGTGCCAGTACCGTTGGGGACAGGGTCAGTAATTCACCCCTCCACTTT.

The genes are TRBV5-1 and TRBJ1-1, with TRBD1 identical over 10 bases. V shed 4 bases, J shed 0 bases, and the junction held 6 bases outside the gene matches. The CDR3 consists of 16 residues. The germline CDR1 and CDR2 sequences are SGHRS and YFSETQ. The CDR3, as DNA: TGCGCCAGCAGCCAGGGACAGGGGACTTTGAACACTGAAGCTTTCTTT. It translates to CASSQGQGTLNTEAFF.

The gene calls are TRBV11-1 and TRBJ2-1; D could derive from TRBD1 or TRBD2 (5 bases each). This CDR3 comprises 19 residues. CDR1 is SGHAT and CDR2 is FQDESV in the germline V gene (reference sequence). With 5 bases removed from V and 4 bases from J, the gap between germline ends came to 27 bases. CDR3 loop: CASSAKKRGRANSYNEQFF. The CDR3 nucleotides are TGTGCCAGCAGCGCAAAAAAGAGGGGCAGGGCGAACTCTTACAATGAGCAGTTCTTC.

The chain couples TRBV30 to TRBJ2-5, with a possible D match to TRBD2 (5 bases). Germline V lookup: CDR1 GTSNPN, CDR2 SVGIG (reference sequence). The V end was cut by 1 base, the J end by 5 bases, with 11 bases between. CDR3 length: 13 residues. The CDR3 coding sequence is TGTGCCTGGAGTGGAGGGATTTGGGAGACCCAGTACTTC. Translated, it gives CAWSGGIWETQYF.

The genes are TRBV9 and TRBJ2-5, with D perhaps TRBD2 (7 bases). Germline assignment: CDR1 SGDLS and CDR2 YYNGEE. This CDR3 has 15 residues. Trimming cost V 0 bases and J 4 bases, with 13 bases left between them. CDR3 in DNA: TGTGCCAGCAGCGTAGGGGCAGGGGAGGGAGAGACCCAGTACTTC. Encoded protein: CASSVGAGEGETQYF.

The CDR3 region is CASSVGVTYGYTF. The CDR3 DNA reads TGTGCCAGCAGCGTAGGAGTAACCTATGGCTACACCTTC. The V gene is TRBV9, the J gene TRBJ1-2; D call uncertain. V lost 0 bases, J lost 4 bases, and 7 bases lay in between. The germline CDR1 and CDR2 sequences are SGDLS and YYNGEE. CDR3 size: 13 residues.

The CDR3 sequence: CASSTQRGGTPSYEQYF. The CDR3 DNA reads as TGTGCCAGCAGTACTCAACGGGGGGGCACTCCTTCCTACGAGCAGTACTTC. The chain carries TRBV28 and TRBJ2-7, with TRBD2 matching over 8 bases. This CDR3 is built from 17 residues. The germline CDR1 and CDR2 sequences are MDHEN and SYDVKM. V trimming: 5 bases; J trimming: 1 base; junction bases outside the gene matches: 13.

The CDR3 coding sequence is TGTGCCAGCAGCTTGACTAGCGGGGACGGGGCCAAAAACATTCAGTACTTC. Translated, it gives CASSLTSGDGAKNIQYF. The rearrangement uses TRBV5-6 and TRBJ2-4, with 10 nucleotides matching TRBD2. This CDR3 contains 17 residues. In germline, CDR1 is SGHDT, CDR2 YYEEEE. With 1 base clipped from V and 1 base from J, the junction kept 5 bases outside the gene matches.

V usage is TRBV28 and J usage is TRBJ2-7; TRBD1 agrees at 8 bases. Trimming took 6 bases from V and 4 from J; bases not matched to a gene: 17. CDR1 is MDHEN and CDR2 is SYDVKM in the germline V gene. This CDR3 has 17 amino acids. The CDR3 DNA reads as TGTGCCAGCAGAACTGACAGGGGAAGGTGGATTTTTTACGAGCAGTACTTC. It translates to CASRTDRGRWIFYEQYF.

A remark on this clone: In the same sample, other DNA sequences code for this CDR3. The rearrangement uses TRBV5-1 and TRBJ1-1; D is unresolved. V was clipped by 4 bases and J by 4 bases, with 14 bases between them. The CDR3 totals 14 residues. Germline lookup yields CDR1 SGHRS and CDR2 YFSETQ. CDR3: CASSPSGGSTEAFF. The CDR3 nucleotides read TGCGCCAGCAGCCCCTCGGGAGGGTCCACTGAAGCTTTCTTT.

A note on this clone: Other DNA sequences in this specimen translate into the identical CDR3. This rearrangement joins TRBV10-3 to TRBJ1-2, with D possibly matching TRBD1 (5 bases). This CDR3 has 12 amino acids. Germline V gene sequence: CDR1 ENHRY, CDR2 SYGVKD. The V end lost 3 bases, the J end lost 8 bases, and 10 bases lay between the germline ends. CDR3 DNA sequence: TGTGCCATCAGTGAAGGCCAGGGAGGCTACACCTTC. This codes for CAISEGQGGYTF.

In this sample, this clone turned up once. This chain connects TRBV6-6 to TRBJ2-7; D is tentatively TRBD1 or TRBD2 (6 bases each). The germline CDR1 and CDR2 sequences are MNHNY and SVGAGI (reference sequence). With 6 bases removed from V and 0 bases from J, the gap between germline ends came to 15 bases. This CDR3 comprises 15 residues. The CDR3 DNA sequence: TGTGCCAGCAGCGGGGGCGCCGATGCCTCCTACGAGCAGTACTTC. The encoded protein is CASSGGADASYEQYF.

Written as DNA, the CDR3 is TGTGCCAGCAGTGACCTAGGTGGCTACACCTTC. Amino acid sequence: CASSDLGGYTF. The chain joins TRBV6-4 to TRBJ1-2; D unresolved. V lost 2 bases to trimming and J lost 7 bases, with 5 bases between them. The V gene's germline CDR1 is MRHNA and CDR2 SNTAGT. CDR3 length: 11 amino acids.

This chain joins TRBV25-1 and TRBJ1-2; D not resolved. The CDR3 extends over 13 amino acids. V was trimmed by 4 bases and J by 2 bases, leaving 8 bases between them. Germline CDR1 is MGHDK and CDR2 is SYGVNS. The CDR3 DNA reads as TGTGCCAGCAGTGCTAACAGAAACTATGGCTACACCTTC. Amino acids: CASSANRNYGYTF.

This chain joins TRBV11-1 and TRBJ2-1, with D unresolved. V was pared by 5 bases and J by 4 bases, with 9 bases between. In germline, CDR1 is SGHAT, CDR2 FQDESV (reference sequence). The CDR3 sequence is 13 residues long. The CDR3 coding sequence is TGTGCCAGCAGCCTCGGACGGTACAATGAGCAGTTCTTC. Translation gives CASSLGRYNEQFF. The entire variable domain, with the rest obtained from reference TRBV11-1 and TRBJ2-1, is as follows: EAEVAQSPRYKITEKSQAVAFWCDPISGHATLYWYRQILGQGPELLVQFQDESVVDDSQLPKDRFSAERLKGVDSTLKIQPAELGDSAMYLCASSLGRYNEQFFGPGTRLTVL.

Here the CDR3 DNA reads TGCGCCAGCAGCCCCGGGGCAGGGGCCCCCTACAATGAGCAGTTCTTC. Translation gives CASSPGAGAPYNEQFF. The chain couples TRBV5-1 to TRBJ2-1; D may be TRBD1 (6 bases). Trimming stripped 4 bases from V and 2 bases from J, with 16 bases between. CDR3 length equals 16 residues. Germline assignment: CDR1 SGHRS and CDR2 YFSETQ. Filled out from reference TRBV5-1 and TRBJ2-1, the complete variable domain reads KAGVTQTPRYLIKTRGQQVTLSCSPISGHRSVSWYQQTPGQGLQFLFEYFSETQRNKGNFPGRFSGRQFSNSRSEMNVSTLELGDSALYLCASSPGAGAPYNEQFFGPGTRLTVL.

This clone was detected only once. The chain links TRBV27 to TRBJ1-6; 7 bases agree with TRBD1. V shed 3 bases and J 7 bases; nucleotides not matched to a gene: 6. The CDR3 length is 15 residues. Germline V gene sequence: CDR1 MNHEY, CDR2 SMNVEV (reference sequence). CDR3 region: CASSFLQGVNSPLHF. CDR3 nucleotides: TGTGCCAGCAGTTTTTTGCAGGGGGTAAATTCACCCCTCCACTTT.

This clone appeared a single time. V usage is TRBV30 and J usage is TRBJ1-1; D gene unclear. This CDR3 region has 13 residues. The germline CDR1 and CDR2 sequences are GTSNPN and SVGIG (reference sequence). V was clipped by 2 bases and J by 1 base, with 8 bases between them. CDR3 nucleotides: TGTGCCTGGAGTACTCAGGAGAACACTGAAGCTTTCTTT. Its protein product is CAWSTQENTEAFF.

V and J are TRBV7-2 and TRBJ2-5; tentative D call: TRBD2 (7 bases). The CDR3 has 15 residues. CDR1 is SGHTA and CDR2 is FQGNSA in the germline V gene. Trimming shortened V by 5 bases and J by 4 bases, and 17 bases separated the two germline ends. CDR3 DNA sequence: TGTGCCAGCAGCCCTCCTCGGGGGGCGGGAGAGACCCAGTACTTC. As protein: CASSPPRGAGETQYF. The variable domain in full, completed from reference TRBV7-2 and TRBJ2-5, reads GAGVSQSPSNKVTEKGKDVELRCDPISGHTALYWYRQSLGQGLEFLIYFQGNSAPDKSGLPSDRFSAERTGGSVSTLTIQRTQQEDSAVYLCASSPPRGAGETQYFGPGTRLLVL.

V and J are TRBV9 and TRBJ1-4; D unclear. Germline V gene data show CDR1 as SGDLS and CDR2 as YYNGEE. The CDR3 is 15 amino acids. V was clipped by 4 bases and J by 0 bases, with 10 bases between them. The CDR3 loop is CASSPPEATNEKLFF. In nucleotides, the CDR3 is TGTGCCAGCAGCCCCCCAGAAGCAACTAATGAAAAACTGTTTTTT.

This chain links TRBV5-1 with TRBJ2-7; 9 nucleotides match TRBD2. This CDR3 is built from 15 residues. Germline V gene lookup returns CDR1 SGHRS and CDR2 YFSETQ. V dropped 2 bases and J dropped 1; count of bases not matched to a gene: 4. CDR3 DNA: TGCGCCAGCAGCTTCTTAGCGGGAGAGTCCTACGAGCAGTACTTC. Its translation: CASSFLAGESYEQYF.